A selection of T cell receptor beta chains follows, all from one sample in a study of OX40 agonist ivuxolimab in advanced cancers. Assay: immunoSEQ multiplex PCR; the TCRdb copy retains only in-frame clones and omits some. The table records approximately 70,000 clones, about 93% of them present only once. The source was CD4+ or CD8+ T cells sorted from blood, collected in a trial of the OX40 agonist ivuxolimab. The receptors stem from an adult with an advanced solid tumor such as melanoma, head and neck, liver or kidney cancer. Both conserved end residues are part of each CDR3. A D gene is named only where the DNA matches it firmly. Expanded clones get a size class; other rows say once, few or many, or leave the size out.

clone_size: NA; d_call: NA; j_call: TRBJ1-1; cdr3_length: 11; v_call: TRBV5-5; cdr3_nt: TGTGCCAGCAGGATAACAGATGAAGCTTTCTTT; cdr3_aa: CASRITDEAFF
clone_size: NA; d_call: NA; j_call: TRBJ2-7; cdr3_length: 16; v_call: TRBV28; cdr3_nt: TGTGCCAGCAGCCCCCCGGGACAATTTTCGGACTACGAGCAGTACTTC; cdr3_aa: CASSPPGQFSDYEQYF
clone_size: NA; d_call: NA; j_call: TRBJ2-5; cdr3_length: 15; v_call: TRBV7-3; cdr3_nt: TGTGCCAGCAGCTTAAGCGGCAACGGAGAGGAGACCCAGTACTTC; cdr3_aa: CASSLSGNGEETQYF
clone_size: NA; d_call: NA; j_call: TRBJ1-2; cdr3_length: 10; v_call: TRBV19; cdr3_nt: TGTGGGTCTTTTGACTATGGCTACACCTTC; cdr3_aa: CGSFDYGYTF
clone_size: NA; d_call: NA; j_call: TRBJ2-2; cdr3_length: 15; v_call: TRBV5-5; cdr3_nt: TGTGCCAGCAGCCCCCCAAGATGGGTCACCGGGGAGCTGTTTTTT; cdr3_aa: CASSPPRWVTGELFF
clone_size: NA; d_call: TRBD1; j_call: TRBJ1-2; cdr3_length: 13; v_call: TRBV5-4; cdr3_nt: TGTGCCAGCAGCCCGACAGGGGCTGGTGGCTACACCTTC; cdr3_aa: CASSPTGAGGYTF
clone_size: NA; d_call: TRBD1; j_call: TRBJ1-2; cdr3_length: 15; v_call: TRBV9; cdr3_nt: TGTGCCAGCAGCGTAGGAGACAGGGGGCTTTGGGGCTACACCTTC; cdr3_aa: CASSVGDRGLWGYTF
clone_size: NA; d_call: TRBD1; j_call: TRBJ1-4; cdr3_length: 15; v_call: TRBV5-6; cdr3_nt: TGTGCCAGCAGCTTAACGGACAGGGGGAACGAAAAACTGTTTTTT; cdr3_aa: CASSLTDRGNEKLFF
clone_size: NA; d_call: NA; j_call: TRBJ1-1; cdr3_length: 13; v_call: TRBV5-6; cdr3_nt: TGTGCCAGCAGCTTGAGTGGGACGTATGAAGCTTTCTTT; cdr3_aa: CASSLSGTYEAFF
clone_size: NA; d_call: NA; j_call: TRBJ2-1; cdr3_length: 14; v_call: TRBV30; cdr3_nt: TGTGCCTGGAAGCCTAGCTCATACGGGAATGAGCAGTTCTTC; cdr3_aa: CAWKPSSYGNEQFF
clone_size: NA; d_call: NA; j_call: TRBJ1-4; cdr3_length: 15; v_call: TRBV19; cdr3_nt: TGTGCCAGTAGTACTTACAGTCCAACTAATGAAAAACTGTTTTTT; cdr3_aa: CASSTYSPTNEKLFF
clone_size: NA; d_call: TRBD1; j_call: TRBJ2-1; cdr3_length: 13; v_call: TRBV28; cdr3_nt: TGTGCCAGCAGCCTGACAGGGTTTGGTGAGCAGTTCTTC; cdr3_aa: CASSLTGFGEQFF
clone_size: NA; d_call: NA; j_call: TRBJ1-2; cdr3_length: 16; v_call: TRBV9; cdr3_nt: TGTGCCAGCAGCGGTTGGGACGGCAGGGCTGACTATGGCTACACCTTC; cdr3_aa: CASSGWDGRADYGYTF
clone_size: NA; d_call: NA; j_call: TRBJ1-1; cdr3_length: 14; v_call: TRBV30; cdr3_nt: TGTGCCTGGAGTATAGGGCGCACCGGCACTGAAGCTTTCTTT; cdr3_aa: CAWSIGRTGTEAFF
clone_size: NA; d_call: TRBD1; j_call: TRBJ2-7; cdr3_length: 13; v_call: TRBV2; cdr3_nt: TGTGCCAGCTTTGCAGGGGGAGCGCTCGAGCAGTACTTC; cdr3_aa: CASFAGGALEQYF
clone_size: once; d_call: NA; j_call: TRBJ1-5; cdr3_length: 14; v_call: TRBV27; cdr3_nt: TGTGCCAGCAGGCAGGGCTTTGGCAATCAGCCCCAGCATTTT; cdr3_aa: CASRQGFGNQPQHF
clone_size: NA; d_call: NA; j_call: TRBJ2-5; cdr3_length: 15; v_call: TRBV21-1; cdr3_nt: TGTGCCAGCAGCAAAGGTAGAACAGGGCAAGAGACCCAGTACTTC; cdr3_aa: CASSKGRTGQETQYF
clone_size: NA; d_call: TRBD1; j_call: TRBJ2-2; cdr3_length: 13; v_call: TRBV29-1; cdr3_nt: TGCAGCGTCGGGACAGAGAACACCGGGGAGCTGTTTTTT; cdr3_aa: CSVGTENTGELFF
clone_size: once; d_call: NA; j_call: TRBJ1-2; cdr3_length: 13; v_call: TRBV21-1; cdr3_nt: TGTGCCAGCAGCTACTTGGACAGAAACGGCTACACCTTC; cdr3_aa: CASSYLDRNGYTF
clone_size: NA; d_call: TRBD1; j_call: TRBJ1-2; cdr3_length: 13; v_call: TRBV10-3; cdr3_nt: TGTGCCATCGCCGACAGGGGAGGCTATGGCTACACCTTC; cdr3_aa: CAIADRGGYGYTF
clone_size: NA; d_call: NA; j_call: TRBJ1-5; cdr3_length: 16; v_call: TRBV5-6; cdr3_nt: TGTGCCAGCAGCCCGCACGGGGGACCTAGCAATCAGCCCCAGCATTTT; cdr3_aa: CASSPHGGPSNQPQHF
clone_size: NA; d_call: NA; j_call: TRBJ2-7; cdr3_length: 13; v_call: TRBV5-6; cdr3_nt: TGTGCCAGCAATCTCCGGTATTCCTACGAGCAGTACTTC; cdr3_aa: CASNLRYSYEQYF
clone_size: NA; d_call: NA; j_call: TRBJ1-1; cdr3_length: 14; v_call: TRBV28; cdr3_nt: TGTGCCAGCAGTTTACGGAATTTGAACACTGAAGCTTTCTTT; cdr3_aa: CASSLRNLNTEAFF
clone_size: once; d_call: NA; j_call: TRBJ1-2; cdr3_length: 12; v_call: TRBV19; cdr3_nt: TGTGCCAGTAGTATTACCTCGGATGGCTACACCTTC; cdr3_aa: CASSITSDGYTF
clone_size: NA; d_call: NA; j_call: TRBJ2-7; cdr3_length: 15; v_call: TRBV5-1; cdr3_nt: TGCGCCAGCAGCTTGGAGGCTGTAGGACTCTACGAGCAGTACTTC; cdr3_aa: CASSLEAVGLYEQYF
clone_size: NA; d_call: NA; j_call: TRBJ1-2; cdr3_length: 15; v_call: TRBV9; cdr3_nt: TGTGCCAGCAGCGTAGTGCCCGACTATAACTATGGCTACACCTTC; cdr3_aa: CASSVVPDYNYGYTF
clone_size: NA; d_call: NA; j_call: TRBJ2-4; cdr3_length: 15; v_call: TRBV30; cdr3_nt: TGTGCCTGGACCTCAGGGGCCCTAGCCAAAAACATTCGGTACTTC; cdr3_aa: CAWTSGALAKNIRYF
clone_size: NA; d_call: TRBD1; j_call: TRBJ2-1; cdr3_length: 15; v_call: TRBV12-5; cdr3_nt: TGTGCTAGTGGTTTGGCCAGGGGGATCTACAATGAGCAGTTCTTC; cdr3_aa: CASGLARGIYNEQFF
clone_size: NA; d_call: NA; j_call: TRBJ1-1; cdr3_length: 15; v_call: TRBV4-3; cdr3_nt: TGCGCCAGCAGCCAAGGCCCATATCGGAGCGCTGAAGCTTTCTTT; cdr3_aa: CASSQGPYRSAEAFF
clone_size: NA; d_call: NA; j_call: TRBJ2-7; cdr3_length: 14; v_call: TRBV29-1; cdr3_nt: TGCAGCGTTGAATCAGGGATCGGGACCTACGAGCAGTACTTC; cdr3_aa: CSVESGIGTYEQYF
clone_size: NA; d_call: NA; j_call: TRBJ2-3; cdr3_length: 13; v_call: TRBV5-4; cdr3_nt: TGTGCCAGCAGCTTGCGGGGAGCAGATACGCAGTATTTT; cdr3_aa: CASSLRGADTQYF
clone_size: NA; d_call: TRBD1; j_call: TRBJ1-2; cdr3_length: 14; v_call: TRBV30; cdr3_nt: TGTGCCTGGAGAAACGACAGGGCGTTCTATGGCTACACCTTC; cdr3_aa: CAWRNDRAFYGYTF
clone_size: once; d_call: NA; j_call: TRBJ2-3; cdr3_length: 17; v_call: TRBV27; cdr3_nt: TGTGCCAGCAGTTTACTTCCAATCGACGGTGTCACAGATACGCAGTATTTT; cdr3_aa: CASSLLPIDGVTDTQYF
clone_size: NA; d_call: TRBD1; j_call: TRBJ2-5; cdr3_length: 15; v_call: TRBV6-5; cdr3_nt: TGTGCCAGCAGTCCGACAGGGGGCGAAAAGGAGACCCAGTACTTC; cdr3_aa: CASSPTGGEKETQYF